A single T cell receptor beta chain is shown here with its context. The target antigen is unknown. This sample stems from a study of T cells in Graves' hyperthyroidism and ophthalmopathy. Regarding the study as a whole: Expanded thyroid clonotypes (above 0.001) were mostly also found in blood.

The investigators amplified TCR beta CDR3 regions from RNA transcripts. Using the HTBI primer set, a first-round RT-PCR was run on the TCR CDR3. TCRdb re-analysed the multiplex PCR reads in MiXCR, keeping a single row per CDR3 protein. The table includes fewer than 450,000 distinct CDR3 sequences, around an eighth detected once. CDR1 SQVTM and CDR2 ANQGSEA come from the germline V gene. J was trimmed by 3 bases and V by 3 bases; bases with no gene match: 6. The CDR3 runs 15 residues. The sequencing input was blood. The source is a man aged 45 to 65 with Graves' ophthalmopathy. This chain connects TRBV29-1 to TRBJ2-3, with 10 bases fitting TRBD1. In DNA, the CDR3 is TGCAGCGTTGACCTCAGACAGGGGGCGACAGATACGCAGTATTTT. Translating it yields CSVDLRQGATDTQYF.